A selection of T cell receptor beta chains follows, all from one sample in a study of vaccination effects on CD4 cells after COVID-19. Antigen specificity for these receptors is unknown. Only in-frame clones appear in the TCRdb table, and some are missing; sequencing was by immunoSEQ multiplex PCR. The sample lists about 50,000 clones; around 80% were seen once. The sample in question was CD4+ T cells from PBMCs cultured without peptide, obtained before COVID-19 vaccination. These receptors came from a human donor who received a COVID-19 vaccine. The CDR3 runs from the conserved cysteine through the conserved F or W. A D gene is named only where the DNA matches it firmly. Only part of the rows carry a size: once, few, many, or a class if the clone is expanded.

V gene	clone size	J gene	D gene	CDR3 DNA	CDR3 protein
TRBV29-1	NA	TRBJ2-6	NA	TGCAGCGTGACGACAACTGGGGCCAACGTCCTGACTTTC	CSVTTTGANVLTF
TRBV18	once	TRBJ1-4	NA	TGTGCCAGCTCCCAGCCGCCGCAGGAAAAACTGTTTTTT	CASSQPPQEKLFF
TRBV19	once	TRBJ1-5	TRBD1	TGTGCCAGTAGTACGGACAGGGTCAATCAGCCCCAGCATTTT	CASSTDRVNQPQHF
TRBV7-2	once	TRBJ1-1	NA	TGTGCCAGCAGCTATGAGATCGTTAGTTTTGAAGCTTTCTTT	CASSYEIVSFEAFF
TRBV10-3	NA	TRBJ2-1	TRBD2	TGTGCCATCAGTGAACCCCCGGGACTAGCCAAACTCGGGGAGCAGTTCTTC	CAISEPPGLAKLGEQFF
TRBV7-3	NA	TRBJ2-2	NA	TGTGCCAGCAGCTCACAGGGGGGGGGCGACGGGGAGCTGTTTTTT	CASSSQGGGDGELFF
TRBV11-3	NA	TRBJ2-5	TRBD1	TGTGCCAGCAGCCAAAGTTGGACAGGGAAAGAGACCCAGTACTTC	CASSQSWTGKETQYF
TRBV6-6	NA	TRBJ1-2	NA	TGTGCCAGCAGTTACGGGCAGAACTATGGCTACACCTTC	CASSYGQNYGYTF
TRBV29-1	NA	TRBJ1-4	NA	TGCAGCGTTGGCGGAACTAATGAAAAACTGTTTTTT	CSVGGTNEKLFF
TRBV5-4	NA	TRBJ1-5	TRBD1	TGTGCCAGCAGCTTGGGGGGGACAGGGGATGTCTATAGCAATCAGCCCCAGCATTTT	CASSLGGTGDVYSNQPQHF
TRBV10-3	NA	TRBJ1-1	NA	TGTGCCATCAGTGAGTCGGGCGAACCTTTCTTT	CAISESGEPFF
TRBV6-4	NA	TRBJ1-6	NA	TGTGCCAGCAGGACACAGGCCTTTTATAATTCACCCCTCCACTTT	CASRTQAFYNSPLHF
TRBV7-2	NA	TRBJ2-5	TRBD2	TGTGCCAGCAGCTCCCGGACTAGCGGGGTTCAAGAGACCCAGTACTTC	CASSSRTSGVQETQYF
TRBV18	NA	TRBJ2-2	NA	TGTGCCAGCTCACCACGTGCAGGTCGACTCACCGGGGAGCTGTTTTTT	CASSPRAGRLTGELFF
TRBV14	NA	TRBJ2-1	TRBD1	TGTGCCAGCAGCCGTACAACTGGGACAGCCAACAATGAGCAGTTCTTC	CASSRTTGTANNEQFF
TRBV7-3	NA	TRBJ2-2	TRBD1	TGTGCCAGCAGCAGAACGACAGGGACCGGGGAGCTGTTTTTT	CASSRTTGTGELFF